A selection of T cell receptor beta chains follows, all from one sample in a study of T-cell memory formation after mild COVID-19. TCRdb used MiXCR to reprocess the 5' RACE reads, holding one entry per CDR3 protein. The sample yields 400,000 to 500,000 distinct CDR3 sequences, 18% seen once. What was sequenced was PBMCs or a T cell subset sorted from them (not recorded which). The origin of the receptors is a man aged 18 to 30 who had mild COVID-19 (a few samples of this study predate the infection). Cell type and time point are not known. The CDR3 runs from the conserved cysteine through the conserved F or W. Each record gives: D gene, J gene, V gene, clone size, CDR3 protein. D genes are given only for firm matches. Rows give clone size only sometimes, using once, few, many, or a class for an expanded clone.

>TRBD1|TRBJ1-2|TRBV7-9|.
CASSFDGRGRYGYTF
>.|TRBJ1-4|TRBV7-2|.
CASSLAGIANEKLFF
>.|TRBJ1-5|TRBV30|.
CASSGLDSNQPQHF
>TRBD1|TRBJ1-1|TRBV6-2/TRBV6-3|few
CASSTGVTTEAFF
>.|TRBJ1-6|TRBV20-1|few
CSAKRDPNSPLHF
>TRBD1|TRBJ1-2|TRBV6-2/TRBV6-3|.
CASMGGQLYGYTF
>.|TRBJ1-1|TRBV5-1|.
CASSSDRSNTEAFF
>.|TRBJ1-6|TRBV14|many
CASSGLYNSPLHF
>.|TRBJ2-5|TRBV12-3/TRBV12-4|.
CASSPGRNQETQYF
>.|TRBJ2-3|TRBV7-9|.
CASSPQGGVKADTQYF
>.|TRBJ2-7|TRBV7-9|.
CASSFDRWEQYF
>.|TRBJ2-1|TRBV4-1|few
CASSQGLSGTAYNEQFF
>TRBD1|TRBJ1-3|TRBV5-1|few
CASSLGTGALGNTIYF
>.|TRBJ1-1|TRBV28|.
CASSSPPKGTEAFF
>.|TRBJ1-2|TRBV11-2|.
CASSLMGGAYGYTF
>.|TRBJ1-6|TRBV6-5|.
CASSYVGEDSPLHF
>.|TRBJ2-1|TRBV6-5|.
CASLGRRPHEQFF
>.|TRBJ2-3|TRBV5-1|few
CASSLRERTDTQYF
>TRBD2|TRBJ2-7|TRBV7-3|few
CASSLAAGNNYEQYF